The rows below give T cell receptor beta chains drawn from one sample of a study of cytotoxic CD8 clonotypes in ibrutinib-treated CLL. Profiled with immunoSEQ multiplex PCR; TCRdb holds only in-frame clones, not every one. In the table there are fewer than 35,000 clones, 69% of which are singletons. Sequenced here: PBMCs, sampled before ibrutinib treatment. The receptor source for this set is a human donor with chronic lymphocytic leukemia. Each CDR3 is given with its conserved first and last residue. The D gene is left open where the match is weak. For some rows the clone size is stated as once, few or many, or as a class when expanded; others skip it.

v_call	clone_size	j_call	d_call	cdr3_nt	cdr3_aa
TRBV18	.	TRBJ1-1	TRBD1	TGTGCCACCCACGGACAGGGGGGGATGAACACTGAAGCTTTCTTT	CATHGQGGMNTEAFF
TRBV19	.	TRBJ1-2	.	TGTGCCAGTAGGGGAGGCACCTCAAACTATGGCTACACCTTC	CASRGGTSNYGYTF
TRBV9	.	TRBJ2-7	TRBD1	TGTGCCAGCAGCGCCGGGACAGTCTACGAGCAGTACTTC	CASSAGTVYEQYF
TRBV10-1	few	TRBJ2-7	.	TGCGCCAGCAGTGAGCCAGGTTATTACAGGGAGTACTTC	CASSEPGYYREYF
TRBV4-2	.	TRBJ2-5	.	TGTGCCAGCAGCCAAGGAGGTTGGGCAGGGAGATTCGAAGAGACCCAGTACTTC	CASSQGGWAGRFEETQYF
TRBV13	once	TRBJ1-2	.	TGTGCCAGCAGTTTAGGAGGTTTGTCTGGCTACACCTTC	CASSLGGLSGYTF
TRBV18	.	TRBJ2-5	TRBD2	TGTGCCAGCTCACCATCGCTAGCGGGTGGTGAGACCCAGTACTTC	CASSPSLAGGETQYF
TRBV29-1	.	TRBJ2-7	.	TGCAGCGTCGGAAGGGGTTCTCTCTCCGAGCAGTACTTC	CSVGRGSLSEQYF
TRBV19	.	TRBJ2-1	.	TGTGCCAGTAGTCCAATGGGAAATGAGCAGTTCTTC	CASSPMGNEQFF
TRBV19	.	TRBJ2-1	.	TGTGCCAGTAGTATCGGTGGGGGACTCTACAATGAGCAGTTCTTC	CASSIGGGLYNEQFF
TRBV5-1	few	TRBJ2-7	.	TGCGCCAGCAGCACCCCGCCGTATCGCGAGCAGTACTTC	CASSTPPYREQYF
TRBV11-2	once	TRBJ2-1	TRBD1	TGTGCCAGCAGCTTAGATCGAGACAGGGGGCAGTTCTTC	CASSLDRDRGQFF
TRBV28	.	TRBJ2-3	TRBD2	TGTGCCAGCAGTTTCCCAGCGGGAGGGCCTTTTGGGGTTGCCACAGATACGCAGTATTTT	CASSFPAGGPFGVATDTQYF
TRBV14	.	TRBJ2-7	TRBD1	TGTGCCAGCAGCTACCGGGACAGAGTTGGAGCTTCTAGTTCCTACGAGCAGTACTTC	CASSYRDRVGASSSYEQYF
TRBV4-1	.	TRBJ2-1	.	TGCGCCAGCAGCCAAGTACCGTTCCCCGTCTACAATGAGCAGTTCTTC	CASSQVPFPVYNEQFF
TRBV7-2	.	TRBJ1-5	.	TGTGCCAGCAGCGCCACGTGGGGTCAGCCCCAGCATTTT	CASSATWGQPQHF
TRBV5-6	.	TRBJ1-1	.	TGTGCCAGCAGCTTCACATCCCGGGGGACTGAAGCTTTCTTT	CASSFTSRGTEAFF
TRBV10-3	.	TRBJ1-2	TRBD1	TGTGCCATCAGTGACTTACGAGGTGGGACAGGGAGCTACACCTTC	CAISDLRGGTGSYTF
TRBV2	.	TRBJ2-7	.	TGTGCCAGCAGTGAACAGGGAGGAGGGCTCTCCTACGAGCAGTACTTC	CASSEQGGGLSYEQYF
TRBV7-2	once	TRBJ2-3	TRBD2	TGTGCCAGCAGCTTTTATGGAGCGGGAGTCTCAGATACGCAGTATTTT	CASSFYGAGVSDTQYF
TRBV6-1	few	TRBJ2-7	.	TGTGCCACCGTGGAGGGGGGGGAGCAGTACTTC	CATVEGGEQYF
TRBV20-1	once	TRBJ2-7	.	TGCAGTGCCCCCGATCTTTACGAGCAGTACTTC	CSAPDLYEQYF
TRBV5-1	.	TRBJ2-7	.	TGCGCCAGCAGGCCAGAGTCCTACGAGCAGTACTTC	CASRPESYEQYF
TRBV11-2	few	TRBJ1-6	.	TGTGCCAGCAGCTTAAATACGGACAGCTCACCCCTCCACTTT	CASSLNTDSSPLHF
TRBV4-3	.	TRBJ2-3	.	TGCGCCAGCGTCCGGGATCTCAGTTCCACAGATACGCAGTATTTT	CASVRDLSSTDTQYF
TRBV28	.	TRBJ2-1	.	TGTGCCAGCAGTTTTCGGCAGGGAAAAATTGAGCAGTTCTTC	CASSFRQGKIEQFF
TRBV13	.	TRBJ2-7	.	TGTGCCAGCAGCTTCCTACGCTACGAGCAGTACTTC	CASSFLRYEQYF
TRBV28	.	TRBJ1-3	TRBD1	TGTGCCAGCACCTCTGCCGGGACAGCCTCTGGAAACACCATATATTTT	CASTSAGTASGNTIYF
TRBV28	.	TRBJ2-7	TRBD1	TGTGCCAGCAGTTTTTTTGCTTGGACAGGGTTTTTTTCGAGCGAGCAGTACTTC	CASSFFAWTGFFSSEQYF
TRBV4-2	.	TRBJ1-1	.	TGTGCCAGCAGCCAAGAACAGCAGAACACTGAAGCTTTCTTT	CASSQEQQNTEAFF
TRBV23-1	.	TRBJ2-5	TRBD1	TGCGCCAGCAGTCGCCGGGACAGGGCAGCAGAGACCCAGTACTTC	CASSRRDRAAETQYF
TRBV19	.	TRBJ1-5	.	TGTGCCAGTAGTAGCCAGAGAAATCAGCCCCAGCATTTT	CASSSQRNQPQHF
TRBV10-1	.	TRBJ1-1	.	TGCGCCAGCAGACAAAATGAAGCTTTCTTT	CASRQNEAFF